The 3 T cell receptor beta chains below come from one sample, sequenced in a study of blood T cells in healthy people across ages (dated by TCRdb to the mid-2010s). To prepare the library, 5' RACE was applied. The reads were generated on an Illumina HiSeq 2500. The second PCR ran for about 7 to 11 cycles and used a J-beta primer mix along with a sample-barcoded 5' primer. TCRdb applied fastp at Q25 and MiXCR to the public reads, then kept only in-frame beta chains. Rows matching on CDR3 protein sequence are summarized as one entry with the most common DNA and genes. The sample contains roughly 1,800,000 distinct CDR3 sequences, around 50% of them found a single time. Around 2.1% of the sample rests with the top ten. The sequenced sample was blood. These receptors all stem from a woman aged 40 to 50 in good health.

A word on this clonotype: Without the conserved terminal phenylalanine or tryptophan, this CDR3 likely stems from a read error. The CDR3 is CASSPGTSGVLETQYL. The CDR3 nucleotides are TGTGCCAGCAGCCCAGGGACTAGCGGGGTTTTGGAGACCCAGTACTTA. The chain recombines TRBV11-1 with TRBJ2-4; 13 bases map to TRBD2. The better agreement between TRBJ2-5 and the DNA end casts doubt on the J call. The CDR3 has 16 amino acids. Looked up from germline, CDR1 is SGHAT and CDR2 is FQDESV (reference sequence).

This clonotype was detected only once. The chain couples TRBV6-5 to TRBJ1-1; no clear D gene. Germline CDR1 and CDR2: MNHEY and SVGAGI. V was trimmed by 0 bases and J by 3 bases, leaving 5 bases between them. The CDR3 spans 13 residues. The CDR3 region has the DNA TGTGCCAGCAGTTACTCGAGGTACACTGAAGCTTTCTTT. It yields the protein CASSYSRYTEAFF.

The chain has TRBV25-1 and TRBJ2-4; D unclear. The end of the DNA is better explained by TRBJ2-5, so the J call may be wrong. Germline CDR1 MGHDK, CDR2 SYGVNS. There are 15 residues in the CDR3. CDR3 amino acids: CASSVTGLIHETQYF. CDR3 nucleotides: TGTGCCAGCAGTGTCACCGGGCTAATCCATGAGACCCAGTACTTC.